What follows is one T cell receptor beta chain and its context. Antigen specificity is unknown. This sample is drawn from a study of T cell responses to AZD1222 COVID-19 vaccine. The CDR3 consists of 18 residues. V was clipped by 3 bases and J by 0 bases; unmatched bases: 9. Germline values: CDR1 KGHDR, CDR2 SFDVKD. Study-level points and caveats: Only a handful of AZD1222 recipients, six or seven in all, had baseline seropositivity.

Libraries were prepared by immunoSEQ multiplex PCR; TCRdb keeps only in-frame clonotypes and omits some of them. The repertoire holds about 170,000 clones, with about 89% as singletons. The sequencing used peripheral blood, collected on day 0 of AZD1222 vaccination. The source of this sequence is an adult in good health. The genes are TRBV24-1 and TRBJ2-1, with 8 bases matching TRBD2. The CDR3 DNA sequence: TGTGCCACCAGTGATCGTAAGCGGGAGACCCGCTCCTACAATGAGCAGTTCTTC. This gives the protein CATSDRKRETRSYNEQFF.